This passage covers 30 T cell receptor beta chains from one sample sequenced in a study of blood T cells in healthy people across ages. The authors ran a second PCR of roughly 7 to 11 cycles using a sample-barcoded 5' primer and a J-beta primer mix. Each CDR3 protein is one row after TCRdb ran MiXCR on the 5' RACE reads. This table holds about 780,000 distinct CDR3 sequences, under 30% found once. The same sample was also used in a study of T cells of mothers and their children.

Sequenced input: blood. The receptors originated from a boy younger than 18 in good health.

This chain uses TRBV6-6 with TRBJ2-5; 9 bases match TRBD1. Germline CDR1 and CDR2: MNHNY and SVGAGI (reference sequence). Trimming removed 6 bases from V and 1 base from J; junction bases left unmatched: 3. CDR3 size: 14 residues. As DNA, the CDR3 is TGTGCCAGCAGACTGACAGGGGGCCAAGAGACCCAGTACTTC. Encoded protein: CASRLTGGQETQYF.

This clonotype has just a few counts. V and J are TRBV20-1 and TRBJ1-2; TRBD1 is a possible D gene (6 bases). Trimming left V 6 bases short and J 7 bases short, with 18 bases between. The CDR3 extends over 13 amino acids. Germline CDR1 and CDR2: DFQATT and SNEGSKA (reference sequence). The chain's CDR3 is CSALSGVTGGYTF. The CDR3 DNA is TGCAGTGCCTTATCAGGGGTCACTGGTGGCTACACCTTC.

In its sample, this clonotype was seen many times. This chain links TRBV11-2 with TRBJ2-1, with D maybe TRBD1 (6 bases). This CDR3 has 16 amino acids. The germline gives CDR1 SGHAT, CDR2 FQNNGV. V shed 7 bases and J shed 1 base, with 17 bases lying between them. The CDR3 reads CASTPTGRLSYNEQFF. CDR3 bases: TGTGCCAGCACCCCGACAGGACGATTATCCTACAATGAGCAGTTCTTC.

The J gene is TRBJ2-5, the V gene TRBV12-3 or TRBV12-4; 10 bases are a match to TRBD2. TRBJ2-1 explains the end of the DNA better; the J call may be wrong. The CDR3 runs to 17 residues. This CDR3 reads CASSESPTSGHREEQFF. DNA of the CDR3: TGTGCCAGCAGCGAATCCCCGACTAGCGGGCACCGGGAAGAGCAGTTCTTC.

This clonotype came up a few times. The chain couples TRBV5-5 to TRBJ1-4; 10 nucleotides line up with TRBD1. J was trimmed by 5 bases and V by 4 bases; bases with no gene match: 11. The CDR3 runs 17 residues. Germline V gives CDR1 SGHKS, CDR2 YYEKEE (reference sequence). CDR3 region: CASSRPGGGQGNEKLFF. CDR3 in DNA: TGTGCCAGCAGCCGCCCAGGAGGGGGACAGGGGAATGAAAAACTGTTTTTT.

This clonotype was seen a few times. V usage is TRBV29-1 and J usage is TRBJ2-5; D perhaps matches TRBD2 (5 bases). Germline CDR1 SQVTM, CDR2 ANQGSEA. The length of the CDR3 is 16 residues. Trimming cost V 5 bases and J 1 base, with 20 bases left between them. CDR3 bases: TGCAGCGTTTTGGCCACATTGAGGGCAGCCCAAGAGACCCAGTACTTC. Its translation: CSVLATLRAAQETQYF.

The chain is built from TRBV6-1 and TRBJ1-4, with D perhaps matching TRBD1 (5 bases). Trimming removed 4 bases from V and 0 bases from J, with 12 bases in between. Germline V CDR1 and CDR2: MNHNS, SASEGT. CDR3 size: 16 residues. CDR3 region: CASSVPRGTTNEKLFF. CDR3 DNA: TGTGCCAGCAGTGTTCCGCGGGGGACAACTAATGAAAAACTGTTTTTT.

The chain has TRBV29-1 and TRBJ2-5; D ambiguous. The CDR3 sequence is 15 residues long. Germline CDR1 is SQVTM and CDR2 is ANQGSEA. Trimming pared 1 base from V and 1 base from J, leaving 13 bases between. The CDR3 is CSVEGVFGAQETQYF. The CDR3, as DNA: TGCAGCGTTGAAGGCGTCTTCGGAGCCCAAGAGACCCAGTACTTC.

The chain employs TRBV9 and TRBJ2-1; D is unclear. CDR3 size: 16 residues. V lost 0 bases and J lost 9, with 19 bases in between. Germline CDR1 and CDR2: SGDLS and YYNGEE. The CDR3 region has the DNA TGTGCCAGCAGCGTAGAAGCGACAAAAGCTGGCGGTGAGCAGTTCTTC. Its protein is CASSVEATKAGGEQFF. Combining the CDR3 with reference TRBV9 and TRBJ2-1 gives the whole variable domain DSGVTQTPKHLITATGQRVTLRCSPRSGDLSVYWYQQSLDQGLQFLIQYYNGEERAKGNILERFSAQQFPDLHSELNLSSLELGDSALYFCASSVEATKAGGEQFFGPGTRLTVL.

CDR3 sequence reads: CASSYEYEGTEAFF. CDR3 nucleotide sequence: TGTGCCAGCAGTTATGAGTATGAGGGCACTGAAGCTTTCTTT. The V and J genes are TRBV6-5 and TRBJ1-1; D remains unclear. The CDR3 consists of 14 residues. Looked up from germline, CDR1 is MNHEY and CDR2 is SVGAGI. V was shortened by 3 bases and J by 4 bases, with 12 bases between the two germline ends.

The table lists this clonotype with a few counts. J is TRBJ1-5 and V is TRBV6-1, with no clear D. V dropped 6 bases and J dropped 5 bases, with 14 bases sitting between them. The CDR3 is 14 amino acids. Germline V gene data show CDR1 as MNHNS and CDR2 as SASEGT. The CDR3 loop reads CASSLDRVDQPQHF. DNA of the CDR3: TGTGCCAGCAGCCTGGACCGAGTAGATCAGCCCCAGCATTTT.

CDR3 coding DNA: TGCAGCGTTGACAGGATCAGCGGCTACACCTTC. Its protein is CSVDRISGYTF. The J gene is TRBJ1-2, the V gene TRBV29-1; the D is unclear. Germline values: CDR1 SQVTM, CDR2 ANQGSEA. The CDR3 is 11 amino acids. V lost 3 bases to trimming and J lost 8 bases, with 10 bases between them.

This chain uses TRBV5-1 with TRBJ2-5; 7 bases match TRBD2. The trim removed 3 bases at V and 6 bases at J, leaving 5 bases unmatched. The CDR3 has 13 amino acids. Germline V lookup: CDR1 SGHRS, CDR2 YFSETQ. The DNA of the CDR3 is TGCGCCAGCAGCTCGGGACTACAAAAGACCCAGTACTTC. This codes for CASSSGLQKTQYF. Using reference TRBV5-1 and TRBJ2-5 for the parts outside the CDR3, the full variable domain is KAGVTQTPRYLIKTRGQQVTLSCSPISGHRSVSWYQQTPGQGLQFLFEYFSETQRNKGNFPGRFSGRQFSNSRSEMNVSTLELGDSALYLCASSSGLQKTQYFGPGTRLLVL.

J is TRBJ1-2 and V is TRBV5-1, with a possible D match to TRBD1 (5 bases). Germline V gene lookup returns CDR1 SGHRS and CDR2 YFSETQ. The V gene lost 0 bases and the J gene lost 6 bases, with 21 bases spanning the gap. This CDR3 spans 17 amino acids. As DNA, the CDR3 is TGCGCCAGCAGCTTGGAATTACGGGCGGGGGGGTCGGATGGCTACACCTTC. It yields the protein CASSLELRAGGSDGYTF.

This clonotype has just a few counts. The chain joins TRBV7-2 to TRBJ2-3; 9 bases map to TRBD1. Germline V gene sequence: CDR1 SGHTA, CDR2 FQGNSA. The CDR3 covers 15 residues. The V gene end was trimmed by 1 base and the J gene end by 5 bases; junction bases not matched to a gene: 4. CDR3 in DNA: TGTGCCAGCAGCTTAGTCGGGACAGGGAGAGATACGCAGTATTTT. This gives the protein CASSLVGTGRDTQYF.

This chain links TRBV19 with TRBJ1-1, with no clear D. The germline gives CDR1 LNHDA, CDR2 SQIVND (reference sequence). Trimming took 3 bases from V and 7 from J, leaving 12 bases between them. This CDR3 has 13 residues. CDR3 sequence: CASSMAPHGEAFF. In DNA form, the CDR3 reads TGTGCCAGTAGTATGGCCCCTCATGGTGAAGCTTTCTTT.

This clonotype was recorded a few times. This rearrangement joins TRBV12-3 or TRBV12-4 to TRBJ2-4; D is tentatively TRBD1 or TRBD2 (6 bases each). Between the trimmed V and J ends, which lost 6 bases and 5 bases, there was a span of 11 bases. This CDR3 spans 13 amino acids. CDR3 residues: CASRGGSENIQYF. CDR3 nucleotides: TGTGCCAGCAGGGGGGGCTCAGAAAACATTCAGTACTTC.

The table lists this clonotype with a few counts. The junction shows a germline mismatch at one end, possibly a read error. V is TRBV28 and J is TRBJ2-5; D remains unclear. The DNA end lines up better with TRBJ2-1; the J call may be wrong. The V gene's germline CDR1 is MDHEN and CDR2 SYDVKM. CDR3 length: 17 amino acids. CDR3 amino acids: CASSPPPRGSSYNKQFF. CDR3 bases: TGTGCCAGCAGTCCCCCGCCCCGAGGAAGCTCCTACAATAAGCAGTTCTTC.

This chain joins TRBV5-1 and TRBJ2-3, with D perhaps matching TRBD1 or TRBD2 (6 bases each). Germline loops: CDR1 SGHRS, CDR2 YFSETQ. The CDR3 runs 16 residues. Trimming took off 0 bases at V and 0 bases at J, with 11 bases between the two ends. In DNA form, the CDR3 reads TGCGCCAGCAGCTTGGTACCGGGGGCTAGCACAGATACGCAGTATTTT. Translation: CASSLVPGASTDTQYF.

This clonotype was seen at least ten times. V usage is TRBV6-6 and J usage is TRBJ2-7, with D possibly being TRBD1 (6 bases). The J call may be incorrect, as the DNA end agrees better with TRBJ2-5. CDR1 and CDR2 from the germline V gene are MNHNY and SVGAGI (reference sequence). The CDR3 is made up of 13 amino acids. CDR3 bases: TGTGCCAGCAGTCGGGGTACAGGGTGGACCCAGTACTTC. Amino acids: CASSRGTGWTQYF.

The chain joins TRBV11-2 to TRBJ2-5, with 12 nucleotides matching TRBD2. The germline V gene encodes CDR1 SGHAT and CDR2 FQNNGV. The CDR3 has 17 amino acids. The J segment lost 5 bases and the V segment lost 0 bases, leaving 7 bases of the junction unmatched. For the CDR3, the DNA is TGTGCCAGCAGCTTAGATACGACTAGCGGGGGCCGGGAGACCCAGTACTTC. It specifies CASSLDTTSGGRETQYF. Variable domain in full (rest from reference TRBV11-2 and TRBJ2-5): EAGVAQSPRYKIIEKRQSVAFWCNPISGHATLYWYQQILGQGPKLLIQFQNNGVVDDSQLPKDRFSAERLKGVDSTLKIQPAKLEDSAVYLCASSLDTTSGGRETQYFGPGTRLLVL.

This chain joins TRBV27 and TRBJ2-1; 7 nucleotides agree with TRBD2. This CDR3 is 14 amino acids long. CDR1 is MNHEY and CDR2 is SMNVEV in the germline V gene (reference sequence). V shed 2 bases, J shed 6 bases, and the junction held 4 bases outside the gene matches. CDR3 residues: CASSLGTTLNEQFF. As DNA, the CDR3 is TGTGCCAGCAGTTTAGGGACTACCCTCAATGAGCAGTTCTTC.

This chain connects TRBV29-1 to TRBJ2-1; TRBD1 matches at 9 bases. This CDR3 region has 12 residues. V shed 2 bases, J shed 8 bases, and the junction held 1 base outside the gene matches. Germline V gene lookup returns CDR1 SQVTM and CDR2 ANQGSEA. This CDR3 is CSVETGGDEQFF. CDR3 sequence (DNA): TGCAGCGTTGAAACAGGGGGCGATGAGCAGTTCTTC.

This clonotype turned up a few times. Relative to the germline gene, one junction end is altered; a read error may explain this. The CDR3 sequence: CASSLVGTALFF. CDR3 DNA: TGTGCCAGCAGCTTAGTTGGGACCGCCCTGTTCTTC. The chain recombines TRBV7-9 with TRBJ2-5; perhaps D is TRBD1 or TRBD2 (5 bases each). The CDR3 has 12 residues. Per the germline V gene, CDR1 is SEHNR and CDR2 is FQNEAQ (reference sequence).

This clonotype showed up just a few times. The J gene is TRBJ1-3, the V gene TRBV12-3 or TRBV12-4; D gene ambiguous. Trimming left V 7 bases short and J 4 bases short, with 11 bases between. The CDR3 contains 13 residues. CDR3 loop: CASNRPGGNTIYF. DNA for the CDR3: TGTGCCAGCAACCGTCCTGGAGGAAACACCATATATTTT.

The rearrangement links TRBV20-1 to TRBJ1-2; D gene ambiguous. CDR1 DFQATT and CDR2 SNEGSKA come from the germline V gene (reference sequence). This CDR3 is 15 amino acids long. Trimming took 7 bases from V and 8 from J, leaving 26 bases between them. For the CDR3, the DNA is TGCAGTGTTAGTCTAGGAGGGTTGGTTGGGGAAGGCTACACCTTC. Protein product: CSVSLGGLVGEGYTF.

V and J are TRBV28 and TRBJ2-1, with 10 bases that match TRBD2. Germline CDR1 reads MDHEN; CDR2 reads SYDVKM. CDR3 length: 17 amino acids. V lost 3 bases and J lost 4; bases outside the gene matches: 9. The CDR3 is CASSLQTGLADYNEQFF. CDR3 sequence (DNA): TGTGCCAGCAGTTTGCAAACCGGACTAGCGGATTACAATGAGCAGTTCTTC.

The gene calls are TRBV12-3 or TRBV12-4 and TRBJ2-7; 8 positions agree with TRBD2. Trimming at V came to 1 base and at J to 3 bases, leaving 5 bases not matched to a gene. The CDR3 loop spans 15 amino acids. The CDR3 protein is CASSLVAGRDYEQYF. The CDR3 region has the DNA TGTGCCAGCAGTTTAGTCGCCGGGAGGGACTACGAGCAGTACTTC.

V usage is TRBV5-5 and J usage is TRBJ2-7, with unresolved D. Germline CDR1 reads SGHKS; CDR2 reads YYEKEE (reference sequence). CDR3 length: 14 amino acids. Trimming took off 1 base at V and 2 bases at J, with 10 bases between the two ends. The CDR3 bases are TGTGCCAGCAGCTTGAGCCAGGTCACCTACGAGCAGTACTTC. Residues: CASSLSQVTYEQYF.

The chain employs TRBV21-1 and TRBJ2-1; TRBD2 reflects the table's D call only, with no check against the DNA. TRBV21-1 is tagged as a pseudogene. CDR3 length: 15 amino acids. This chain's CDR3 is CAALLEPSSYNEQFF. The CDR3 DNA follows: TGTGCCGCCCTACTCGAACCTAGCTCCTACAATGAGCAGTTCTTC.